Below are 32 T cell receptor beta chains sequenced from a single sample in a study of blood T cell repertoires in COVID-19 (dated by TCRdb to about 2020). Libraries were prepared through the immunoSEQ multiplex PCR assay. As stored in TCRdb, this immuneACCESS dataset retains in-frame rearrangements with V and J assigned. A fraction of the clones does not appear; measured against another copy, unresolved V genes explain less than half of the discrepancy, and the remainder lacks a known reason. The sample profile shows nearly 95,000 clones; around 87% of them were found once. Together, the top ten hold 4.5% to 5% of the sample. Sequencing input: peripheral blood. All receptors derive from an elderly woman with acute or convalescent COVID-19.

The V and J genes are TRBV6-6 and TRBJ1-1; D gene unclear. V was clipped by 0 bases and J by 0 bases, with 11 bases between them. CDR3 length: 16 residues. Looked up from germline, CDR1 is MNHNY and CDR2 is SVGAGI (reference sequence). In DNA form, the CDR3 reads TGTGCCAGCAGTTACTCTGCGACAAACATGAACACTGAAGCTTTCTTT. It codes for CASSYSATNMNTEAFF.

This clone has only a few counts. The CDR3 region is CASSLTGQGLEGYTF. CDR3 DNA sequence: TGTGCCAGCAGCTTAACGGGACAGGGTTTGGAGGGCTACACCTTC. The chain recombines TRBV11-2 with TRBJ1-2, with 9 bases aligning to TRBD1. Germline V gene data show CDR1 as SGHAT and CDR2 as FQNNGV. J gave up 8 bases and V 2 bases, and 9 bases lay outside the gene matches. This CDR3 is built from 15 residues.

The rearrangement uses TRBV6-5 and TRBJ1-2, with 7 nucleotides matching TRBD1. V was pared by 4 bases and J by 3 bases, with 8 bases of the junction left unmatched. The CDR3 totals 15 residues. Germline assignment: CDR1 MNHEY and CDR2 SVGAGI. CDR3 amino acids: CASSSAGGRHYGYTF. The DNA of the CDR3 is TGTGCCAGCAGTTCCGCAGGGGGTAGGCACTATGGCTACACCTTC.

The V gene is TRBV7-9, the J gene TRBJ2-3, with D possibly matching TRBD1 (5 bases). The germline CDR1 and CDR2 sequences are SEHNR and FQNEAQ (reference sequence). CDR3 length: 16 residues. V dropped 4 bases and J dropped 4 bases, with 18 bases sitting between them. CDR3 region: CASSSLFGQGADTQYF. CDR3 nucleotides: TGTGCCAGCAGCTCCCTGTTTGGGCAGGGCGCAGATACGCAGTATTTT.

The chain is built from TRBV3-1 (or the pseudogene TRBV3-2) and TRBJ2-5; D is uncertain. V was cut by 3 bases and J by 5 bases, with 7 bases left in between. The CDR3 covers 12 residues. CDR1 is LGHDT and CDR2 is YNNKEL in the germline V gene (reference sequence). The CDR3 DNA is TGTGCCAGCAGCCAGCGCGAGGAGACCCAGTACTTC. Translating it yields CASSQREETQYF.

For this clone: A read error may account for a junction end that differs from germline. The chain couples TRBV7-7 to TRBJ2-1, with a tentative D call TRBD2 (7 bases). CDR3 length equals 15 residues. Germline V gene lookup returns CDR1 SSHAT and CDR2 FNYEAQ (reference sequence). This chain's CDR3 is CASSLRGAAYNEQFF. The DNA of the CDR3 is TGTGCTAGCAGCTTACGGGGGGCGGCCTACAATGAGCAGTTCTTC.

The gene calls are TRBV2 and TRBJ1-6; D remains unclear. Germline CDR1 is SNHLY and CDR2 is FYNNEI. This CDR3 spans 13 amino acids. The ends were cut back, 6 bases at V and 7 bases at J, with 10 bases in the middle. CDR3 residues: CASSQASNSPLHF. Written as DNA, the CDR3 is TGTGCCAGCAGCCAGGCCTCAAATTCACCCCTCCACTTT.

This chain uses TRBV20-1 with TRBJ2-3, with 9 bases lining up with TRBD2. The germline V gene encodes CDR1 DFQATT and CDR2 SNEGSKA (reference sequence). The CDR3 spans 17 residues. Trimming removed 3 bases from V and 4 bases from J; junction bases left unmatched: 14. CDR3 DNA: TGCAGTGCTAGTCAGGGGTGGCGGGGGGGCCTGCCAGATACGCAGTATTTT. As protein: CSASQGWRGGLPDTQYF.

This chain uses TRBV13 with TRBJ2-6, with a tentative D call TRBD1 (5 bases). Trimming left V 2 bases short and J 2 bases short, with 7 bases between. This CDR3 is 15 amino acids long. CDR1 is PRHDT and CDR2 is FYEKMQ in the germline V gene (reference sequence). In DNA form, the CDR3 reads TGTGCCAGCAGCTTACGGACACCTGGGGCCAACGTCCTGACTTTC. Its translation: CASSLRTPGANVLTF.

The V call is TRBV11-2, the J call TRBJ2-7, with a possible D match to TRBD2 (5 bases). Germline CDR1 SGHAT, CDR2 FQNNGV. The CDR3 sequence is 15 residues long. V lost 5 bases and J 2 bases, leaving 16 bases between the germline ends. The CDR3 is CASSPAPGKTYEQYF. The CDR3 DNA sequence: TGTGCCAGCAGCCCAGCCCCGGGGAAGACCTACGAGCAGTACTTC. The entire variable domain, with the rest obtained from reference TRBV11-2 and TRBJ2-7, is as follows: EAGVAQSPRYKIIEKRQSVAFWCNPISGHATLYWYQQILGQGPKLLIQFQNNGVVDDSQLPKDRFSAERLKGVDSTLKIQPAKLEDSAVYLCASSPAPGKTYEQYFGPGTRLTVT.

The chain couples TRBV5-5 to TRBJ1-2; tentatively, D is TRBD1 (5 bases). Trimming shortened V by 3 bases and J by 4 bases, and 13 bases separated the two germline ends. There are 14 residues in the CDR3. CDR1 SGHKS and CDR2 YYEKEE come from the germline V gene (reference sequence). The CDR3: CASSSRGEGYGYTF. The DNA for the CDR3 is TGTGCCAGCAGCTCCCGGGGGGAAGGCTATGGCTACACCTTC.

The CDR3 loop reads CATSDRGQGGEAFF. The CDR3 coding sequence is TGTGCCACCAGTGACAGGGGGCAGGGGGGTGAAGCTTTCTTT. The chain is built from TRBV24-1 and TRBJ1-1; 8 bases are shared with TRBD1. The CDR3 extends over 14 amino acids. The junction had 7 bases not matched to a gene; V was cut back by 4 bases and J by 7 bases. Germline lookup yields CDR1 KGHDR and CDR2 SFDVKD.

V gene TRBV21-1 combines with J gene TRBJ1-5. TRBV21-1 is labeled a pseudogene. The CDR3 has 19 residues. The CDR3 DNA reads TGTGCCAGCATCAAGTATTACATAACCAGCGAGGTTAGCAATCAGCCCCAGCATTTT. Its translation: CASIKYYITSEVSNQPQHF.

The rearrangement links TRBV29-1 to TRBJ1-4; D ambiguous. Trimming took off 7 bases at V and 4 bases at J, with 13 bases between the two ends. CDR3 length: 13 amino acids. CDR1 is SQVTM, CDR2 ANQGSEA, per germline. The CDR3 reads CSASQPYNEKLFF. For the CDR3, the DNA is TGCAGCGCTTCACAGCCCTATAATGAAAAACTGTTTTTT. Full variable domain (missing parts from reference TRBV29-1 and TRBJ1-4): SAVISQKPSRDICQRGTSLTIQCQVDSQVTMMFWYRQQPGQSLTLIATANQGSEATYESGFVIDKFPISRPNLTFSTLTVSNMSPEDSSIYLCSASQPYNEKLFFGSGTQLSVL.

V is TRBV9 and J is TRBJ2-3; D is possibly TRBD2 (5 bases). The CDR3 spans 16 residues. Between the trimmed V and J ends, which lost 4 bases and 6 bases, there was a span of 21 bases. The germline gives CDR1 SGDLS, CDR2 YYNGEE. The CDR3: CASSPRDLLGGDTQYF. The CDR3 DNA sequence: TGTGCCAGCAGCCCCAGAGATTTGTTAGGAGGTGATACGCAGTATTTT.

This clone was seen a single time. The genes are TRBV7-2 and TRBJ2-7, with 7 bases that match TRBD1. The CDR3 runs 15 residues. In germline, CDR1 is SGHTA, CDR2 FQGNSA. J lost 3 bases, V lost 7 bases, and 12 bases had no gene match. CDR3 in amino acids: CASTLVRQGYYEQYF. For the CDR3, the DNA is TGTGCCAGCACTCTCGTGCGACAGGGTTACTACGAGCAGTACTTC.

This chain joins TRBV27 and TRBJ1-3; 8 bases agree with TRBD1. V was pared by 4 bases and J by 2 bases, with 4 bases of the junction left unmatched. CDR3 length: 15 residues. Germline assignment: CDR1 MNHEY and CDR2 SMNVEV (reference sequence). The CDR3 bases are TGTGCCAGCAGTTCCGACAGGGGACCTGGAAACACCATATATTTT. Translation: CASSSDRGPGNTIYF.

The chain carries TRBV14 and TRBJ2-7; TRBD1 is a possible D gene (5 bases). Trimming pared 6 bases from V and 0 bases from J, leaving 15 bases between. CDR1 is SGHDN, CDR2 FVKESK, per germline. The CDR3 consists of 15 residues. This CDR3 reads CASRQGQGLSYEQYF. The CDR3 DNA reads TGTGCCAGCAGGCAGGGTCAGGGCCTCTCCTACGAGCAGTACTTC.

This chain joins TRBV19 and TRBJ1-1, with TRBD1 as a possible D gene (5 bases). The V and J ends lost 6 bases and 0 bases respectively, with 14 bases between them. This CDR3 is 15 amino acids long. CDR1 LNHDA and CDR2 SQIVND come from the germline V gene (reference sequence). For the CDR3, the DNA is TGTGCCAGTAGAGCCAGACAGAGTTTGAACACTGAAGCTTTCTTT. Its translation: CASRARQSLNTEAFF. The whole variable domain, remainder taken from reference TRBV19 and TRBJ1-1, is DGGITQSPKYLFRKEGQNVTLSCEQNLNHDAMYWYRQDPGQGLRLIYYSQIVNDFQKGDIAEGYSVSREKKESFPLTVTSAQKNPTAFYLCASRARQSLNTEAFFGQGTRLTVV.

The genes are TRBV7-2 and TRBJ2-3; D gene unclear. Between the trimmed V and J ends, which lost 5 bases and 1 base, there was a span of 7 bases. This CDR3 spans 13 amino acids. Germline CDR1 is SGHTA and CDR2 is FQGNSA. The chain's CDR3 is CASSQQGTDTQYF. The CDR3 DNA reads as TGTGCCAGCAGCCAGCAGGGCACAGATACGCAGTATTTT.

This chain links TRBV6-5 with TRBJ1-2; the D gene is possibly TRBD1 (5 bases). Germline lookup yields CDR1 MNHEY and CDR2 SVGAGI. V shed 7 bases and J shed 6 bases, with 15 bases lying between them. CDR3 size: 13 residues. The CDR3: CASTYAREDGYTF. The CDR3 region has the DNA TGTGCCAGCACCTATGCCAGGGAAGATGGCTACACCTTC.

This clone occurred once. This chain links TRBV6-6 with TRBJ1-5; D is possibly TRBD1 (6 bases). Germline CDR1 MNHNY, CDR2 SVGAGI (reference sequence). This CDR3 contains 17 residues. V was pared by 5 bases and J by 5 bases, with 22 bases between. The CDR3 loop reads CASSRERGGTEDQPQHF. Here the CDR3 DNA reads TGTGCCAGCAGTCGGGAAAGGGGGGGGACGGAGGATCAGCCCCAGCATTTT.

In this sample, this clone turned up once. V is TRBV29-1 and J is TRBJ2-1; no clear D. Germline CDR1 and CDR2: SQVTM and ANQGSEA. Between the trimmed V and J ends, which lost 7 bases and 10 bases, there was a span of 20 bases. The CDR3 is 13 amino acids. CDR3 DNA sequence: TGCAGCGCCTTGGCGGATGTAGTCGGGGAGCAGTTCTTC. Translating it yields CSALADVVGEQFF.

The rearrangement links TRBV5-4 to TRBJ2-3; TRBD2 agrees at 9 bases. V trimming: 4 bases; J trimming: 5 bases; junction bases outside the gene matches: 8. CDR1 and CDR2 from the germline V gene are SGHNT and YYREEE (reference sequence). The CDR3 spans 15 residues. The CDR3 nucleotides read TGTGCCAGCAGCGATCTAGCGGGGCCACAAGATACGCAGTATTTT. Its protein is CASSDLAGPQDTQYF.

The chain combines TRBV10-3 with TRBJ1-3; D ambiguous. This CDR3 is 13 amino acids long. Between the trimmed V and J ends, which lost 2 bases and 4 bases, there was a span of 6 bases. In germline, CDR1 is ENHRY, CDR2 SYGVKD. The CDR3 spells CAISEVAGNTIYF. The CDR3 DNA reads TGTGCCATCAGTGAGGTTGCGGGAAACACCATATATTTT.

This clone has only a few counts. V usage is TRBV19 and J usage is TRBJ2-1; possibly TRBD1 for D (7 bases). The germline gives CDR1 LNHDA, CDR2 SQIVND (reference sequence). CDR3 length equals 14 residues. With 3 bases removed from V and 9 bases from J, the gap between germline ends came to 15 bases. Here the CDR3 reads CASSINRGGGEQFF. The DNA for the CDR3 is TGTGCCAGTAGTATTAACAGGGGAGGTGGTGAGCAGTTCTTC.

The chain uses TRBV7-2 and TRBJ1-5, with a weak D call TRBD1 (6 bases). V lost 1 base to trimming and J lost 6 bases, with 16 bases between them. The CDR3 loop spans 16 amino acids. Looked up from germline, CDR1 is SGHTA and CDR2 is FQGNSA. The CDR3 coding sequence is TGTGCCAGCAGCTTAGTGGGGCCAGGGGCCAGTCAGCCCCAGCATTTT. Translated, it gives CASSLVGPGASQPQHF.

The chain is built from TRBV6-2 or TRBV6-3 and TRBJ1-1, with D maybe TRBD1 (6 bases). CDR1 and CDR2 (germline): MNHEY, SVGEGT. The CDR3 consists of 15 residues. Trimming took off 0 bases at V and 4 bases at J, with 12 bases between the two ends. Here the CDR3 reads CASSYSGGGPTEAFF. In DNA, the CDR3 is TGTGCCAGCAGTTACTCGGGTGGGGGCCCCACTGAAGCTTTCTTT.

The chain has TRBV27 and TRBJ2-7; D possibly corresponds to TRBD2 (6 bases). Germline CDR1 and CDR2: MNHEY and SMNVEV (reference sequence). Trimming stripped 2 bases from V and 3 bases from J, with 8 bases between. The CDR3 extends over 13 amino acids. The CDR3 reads CASSLRGNYEQYF. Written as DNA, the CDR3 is TGTGCCAGCAGTTTACGGGGGAACTACGAGCAGTACTTC.

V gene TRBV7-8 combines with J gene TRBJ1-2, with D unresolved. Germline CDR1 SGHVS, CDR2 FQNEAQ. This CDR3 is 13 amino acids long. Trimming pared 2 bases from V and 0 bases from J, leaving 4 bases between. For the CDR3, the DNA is TGTGCCAGCAGCTTAAACACTAACTATGGCTACACCTTC. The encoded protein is CASSLNTNYGYTF.

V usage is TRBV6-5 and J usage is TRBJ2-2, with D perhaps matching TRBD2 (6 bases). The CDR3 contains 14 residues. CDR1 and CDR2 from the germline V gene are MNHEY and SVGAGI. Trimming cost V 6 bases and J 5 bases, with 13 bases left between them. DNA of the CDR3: TGTGCCAGCAGGCCTCGGAGGGGTACCGGGGAGCTGTTTTTT. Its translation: CASRPRRGTGELFF.

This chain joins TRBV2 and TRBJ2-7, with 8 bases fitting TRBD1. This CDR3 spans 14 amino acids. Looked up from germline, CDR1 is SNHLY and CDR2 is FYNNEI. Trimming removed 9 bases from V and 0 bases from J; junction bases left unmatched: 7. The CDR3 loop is CASKRGQDSYEQYF. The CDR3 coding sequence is TGTGCCAGTAAAAGGGGACAGGACTCCTACGAGCAGTACTTC.